The 4 T cell receptor beta chains listed next were all sequenced from one sample in a study of shared clonotypes between healthy human individuals. Clones were sequenced by immunoSEQ multiplex PCR, and TCRdb holds only the in-frame ones, with some missing. The sample lists some 2,100,000 clones; 90% to 96% were seen once. Sequenced sample: naive CD4+ T cells sorted from blood. Subset specified: CD45RA+ positively selected. These receptors all stem from a man aged 18-30 years in good health.

As for this clone: Distinct nucleotide sequences in the sample also encode this CDR3. This rearrangement joins TRBV6-1 to TRBJ2-1, with TRBD2 matching 7 bases. Germline V lookup: CDR1 MNHNS, CDR2 SASEGT. V dropped 0 bases and J dropped 8; count of bases not matched to a gene: 4. CDR3 length equals 14 residues. The CDR3 loop reads CASSEALRGDEQFF. The CDR3 DNA reads TGTGCCAGCAGTGAAGCGCTTCGGGGGGATGAGCAGTTCTTC.

CDR3 DNA sequence: TGTGCCATCAGTTCTCCGGGACACGACTATGGCTACACCTTC. Its translation is CAISSPGHDYGYTF. V usage is TRBV10-3 and J usage is TRBJ1-2; tentatively, D is TRBD1 (6 bases). V lost 5 bases and J 3 bases, leaving 13 bases between the germline ends. CDR3 length: 14 residues. The germline gives CDR1 ENHRY, CDR2 SYGVKD.

This clone has a handful of counts. The rearrangement joins TRBV7-2 to TRBJ1-1, with D hard to call. V was shortened by 1 base and J by 9 bases, with 12 bases between the two germline ends. CDR1 SGHTA and CDR2 FQGNSA come from the germline V gene. There are 13 residues in the CDR3. The CDR3 sequence: CASSLVRSSQAFF. CDR3 in DNA: TGTGCCAGCAGCTTAGTTCGGTCCTCTCAAGCTTTCTTT.

With respect to this clone: This specimen includes other DNA sequences encoding the same CDR3. This chain connects TRBV5-1 to TRBJ1-1; D unresolved. This CDR3 is 14 amino acids long. The germline CDR1 and CDR2 sequences are SGHRS and YFSETQ. The V gene lost 3 bases and the J gene lost 2 bases, with 11 bases spanning the gap. In DNA, the CDR3 is TGCGCCAGCAGCTCGACCGGGAGCAACACTGAAGCTTTCTTT. Translation: CASSSTGSNTEAFF.